Sequencing of this TCR beta chain was carried out in a study of technical replicates of blood from a few donors. This clone was recorded a few times. Method: immunoSEQ multiplex PCR; TCRdb's copy keeps in-frame clones and lacks some. The sample lists roughly 60,000 clones; around nine tenths were seen once. Germline lookup yields CDR1 SEHNR and CDR2 FQNEAQ (reference sequence). V was pared by 1 base and J by 7 bases, with 13 bases between. The length of the CDR3 is 15 residues. The sequence was obtained from a human donor in good health. Some clones in this sample may be carry-over from other donors' samples. The genes are TRBV7-9 and TRBJ2-2, with D possibly matching TRBD2 (5 bases). Sequencing was performed on PBMCs. Here the CDR3 reads CASSLEPMEVGELFF. The CDR3 coding sequence is TGTGCCAGCAGCTTAGAGCCCATGGAGGTCGGGGAGCTGTTTTTT.